The 8 T cell receptor beta chains in this list originate from one sample, sequenced in a study of blood T cell repertoires in COVID-19. TCRdb's copy holds only in-frame clones and misses some; the assay was immunoSEQ multiplex PCR. The repertoire holds fewer than 350,000 clones, with approximately 83% as singletons. Sequencing was done on a sample of peripheral blood. Receptors were obtained from a woman aged 30 to 39 who had recovered from COVID-19.

The rearrangement joins TRBV5-4 to TRBJ1-4; no reliable D call. Germline lookup yields CDR1 SGHNT and CDR2 YYREEE (reference sequence). V was pared by 1 base and J by 2 bases, with 6 bases between. This CDR3 region has 14 residues. The CDR3 protein is CASSLSGTNEKLFF. The CDR3 coding sequence is TGTGCCAGCAGCTTGAGCGGGACTAATGAAAAACTGTTTTTT.

The chain combines TRBV14 with TRBJ1-2; the D is unclear. Trimming removed 1 base at V and 10 bases at J, with 4 bases between. The CDR3 has 10 residues. From germline, CDR1 is SGHDN and CDR2 FVKESK. The CDR3 nucleotides read TGTGCCAGCAGCCAAGTATCCTACACCTTC. It codes for CASSQVSYTF.

The rearrangement uses TRBV6-1 and TRBJ2-1; D remains ambiguous. CDR1 is MNHNS and CDR2 is SASEGT in the germline V gene. CDR3 length equals 11 residues. Trimming removed 2 bases from V and 10 bases from J, with 6 bases in between. CDR3 region: CASSEILEQFF. The CDR3 DNA reads as TGTGCCAGCAGTGAAATTTTAGAGCAGTTCTTC.

In this sample, this clone turned up once. This chain links TRBV5-4 with TRBJ1-6; 9 nucleotides match TRBD1. Germline trimming cut 4 bases from V and 7 bases from J; bases unmatched to any gene: 3. This CDR3 spans 14 amino acids. Germline values: CDR1 SGHNT, CDR2 YYREEE (reference sequence). The CDR3 DNA reads TGTGCCAGCAGCGGGACAGGGACGAATTCACCCCTCCACTTT. It codes for CASSGTGTNSPLHF. The full variable domain, its missing parts supplied by reference TRBV5-4 and TRBJ1-6, is ETGVTQSPTHLIKTRGQQVTLRCSSQSGHNTVSWYQQALGQGPQFIFQYYREEENGRGNFPPRFSGLQFPNYSSELNVNALELDDSALYLCASSGTGTNSPLHFGNGTRLTVT.

This clone has more than one count but fewer than ten. The rearrangement links TRBV6-5 to TRBJ2-5; 7 bases line up with TRBD2. CDR3 length equals 15 residues. CDR1 and CDR2 from the germline V gene are MNHEY and SVGAGI. Trimming cost V 2 bases and J 8 bases; bases outside gene matches: 11. The CDR3 nucleotides read TGTGCCAGCAGTTACAGGGGAGGGATAGGGGACACCCAGTACTTC. Protein sequence: CASSYRGGIGDTQYF.

The rearrangement uses TRBV6-2 or TRBV6-3 and TRBJ2-1; 9 nucleotides match TRBD2. Looked up from germline, CDR1 is MNHEY and CDR2 is SVGEGT. The CDR3 extends over 15 amino acids. Trimming removed 5 bases from V and 12 bases from J; junction bases left unmatched: 14. The CDR3 loop is CASSQLLAGGFWQFF. The CDR3 DNA follows: TGTGCCAGCAGTCAACTACTAGCGGGTGGATTTTGGCAGTTCTTC.

The chain recombines TRBV5-1 with TRBJ1-1, with 7 bases aligning to TRBD1. Germline V lookup: CDR1 SGHRS, CDR2 YFSETQ. CDR3 size: 20 residues. The V gene end was trimmed by 4 bases and the J gene end by 3 bases; junction bases not matched to a gene: 24. In DNA, the CDR3 is TGCGCCAGCAGCCGTACGATTCTTGCGACAGGGCGGAAAGGTGACACTGAAGCTTTCTTT. This encodes CASSRTILATGRKGDTEAFF.

V is TRBV20-1 and J is TRBJ2-3; no definite D call. Trimming stripped 4 bases from V and 6 bases from J, with 5 bases between. The V gene's germline CDR1 is DFQATT and CDR2 SNEGSKA (reference sequence). The CDR3 runs to 10 residues. The CDR3 DNA is TGCAGTGCTAATCTGGATACGCAGTATTTT. This encodes CSANLDTQYF.